Listed below are T cell receptor beta chains from one sample, sequenced in a study of cytomegalovirus exposure and HLA in healthy donors. Repertoires were generated with immunoSEQ multiplex PCR, while TCRdb's copy carries only in-frame clones and drops some. The sample has tens of thousands of clones, roughly two thirds seen once. Sequencing was performed on PBMCs. The receptors come from a woman in her 50s in good health and CMV-seropositive. CDR3s include the opening cysteine and the closing phenylalanine or tryptophan. The order of the fields is J gene, V gene, D gene, CDR3 protein. The D gene is left open where the match is weak.

j_gene: TRBJ1-2
v_gene: TRBV5-3
d_gene: -
CDR3aa: CARSLRQVLDYGYTF

j_gene: TRBJ1-2
v_gene: TRBV27
d_gene: TRBD1
CDR3aa: CASSPLDRAYGYTF

j_gene: TRBJ1-1
v_gene: TRBV7-9
d_gene: -
CDR3aa: CSGSPIAGGRVNTEAFF

j_gene: TRBJ1-6
v_gene: TRBV7-3
d_gene: TRBD1
CDR3aa: CASSFNPTGWDNSPLHF

j_gene: TRBJ1-1
v_gene: TRBV27
d_gene: TRBD1
CDR3aa: CASLTRQGGRTEAFF

j_gene: TRBJ1-2
v_gene: TRBV9
d_gene: TRBD1
CDR3aa: CASSPGTVYGYTF

j_gene: TRBJ2-1
v_gene: TRBV5-1
d_gene: -
CDR3aa: CASSLGGGGSNEQFF

j_gene: TRBJ2-2
v_gene: TRBV29-1
d_gene: -
CDR3aa: CSVLEQNTGELFF

j_gene: TRBJ2-6
v_gene: TRBV9
d_gene: -
CDR3aa: CASSALPGESGANVLTF

j_gene: TRBJ1-2
v_gene: TRBV5-4
d_gene: TRBD1
CDR3aa: CASSSGQGWGYTF

j_gene: TRBJ1-1
v_gene: TRBV7-2
d_gene: -
CDR3aa: CASSPRGGRFTEAFF